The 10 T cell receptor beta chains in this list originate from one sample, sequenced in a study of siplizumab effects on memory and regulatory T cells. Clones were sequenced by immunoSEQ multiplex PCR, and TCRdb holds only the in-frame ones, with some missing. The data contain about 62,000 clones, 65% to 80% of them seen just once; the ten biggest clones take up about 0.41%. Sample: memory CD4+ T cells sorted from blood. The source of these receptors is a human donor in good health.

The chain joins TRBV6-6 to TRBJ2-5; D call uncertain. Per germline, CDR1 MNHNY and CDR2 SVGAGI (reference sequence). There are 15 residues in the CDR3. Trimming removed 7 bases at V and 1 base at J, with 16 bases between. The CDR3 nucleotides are TGTGCCAGCACCCCAATATTGCAGTTCCAAGAGACCCAGTACTTC. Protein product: CASTPILQFQETQYF.

For the CDR3, the DNA is TGTGCCAGCAGCTTCTCGGGGACAGGGGGCGCCGGAAACACCATATATTTT. Protein product: CASSFSGTGGAGNTIYF. This chain joins TRBV7-2 and TRBJ1-3; 12 nucleotides line up with TRBD1. V trimming: 3 bases; J trimming: 4 bases; junction bases outside the gene matches: 7. CDR1 and CDR2 (germline): SGHTA, FQGNSA. The CDR3 sequence is 17 residues long. The variable domain in full, with the rest retrieved from reference TRBV7-2 and TRBJ1-3, is GAGVSQSPSNKVTEKGKDVELRCDPISGHTALYWYRQSLGQGLEFLIYFQGNSAPDKSGLPSDRFSAERTGGSVSTLTIQRTQQEDSAVYLCASSFSGTGGAGNTIYFGEGSWLTVV.

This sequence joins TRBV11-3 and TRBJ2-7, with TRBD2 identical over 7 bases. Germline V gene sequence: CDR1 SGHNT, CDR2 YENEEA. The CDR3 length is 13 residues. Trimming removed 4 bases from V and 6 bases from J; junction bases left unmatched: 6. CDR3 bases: TGTGCCAGCAGCTCCAGACTAGCAGGCGAGCAGTACTTC. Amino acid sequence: CASSSRLAGEQYF.

CDR3 region: CASSESGQGRDTQYF. The CDR3 DNA reads as TGTGCCAGCAGTGAATCCGGACAGGGGAGAGATACGCAGTATTTT. The V and J genes are TRBV2 and TRBJ2-3; 9 bases are a match to TRBD1. The V gene's germline CDR1 is SNHLY and CDR2 FYNNEI. CDR3 size: 15 residues. V trimming: 2 bases; J trimming: 5 bases; junction bases outside the gene matches: 5.

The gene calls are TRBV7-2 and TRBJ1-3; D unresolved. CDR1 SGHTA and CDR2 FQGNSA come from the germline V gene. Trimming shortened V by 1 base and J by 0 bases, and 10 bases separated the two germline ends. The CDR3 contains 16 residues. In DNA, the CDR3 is TGTGCCAGCAGCTTAGAGTTGATCCTCTCTGGAAACACCATATATTTT. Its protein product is CASSLELILSGNTIYF.

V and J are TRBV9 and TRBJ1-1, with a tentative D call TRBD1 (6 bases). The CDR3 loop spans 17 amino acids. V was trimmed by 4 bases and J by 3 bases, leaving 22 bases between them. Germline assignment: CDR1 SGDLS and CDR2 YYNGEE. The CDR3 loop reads CASSSGWGRDRDTEAFF. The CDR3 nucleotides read TGTGCCAGCAGCTCAGGATGGGGGCGCGATAGGGACACTGAAGCTTTCTTT.

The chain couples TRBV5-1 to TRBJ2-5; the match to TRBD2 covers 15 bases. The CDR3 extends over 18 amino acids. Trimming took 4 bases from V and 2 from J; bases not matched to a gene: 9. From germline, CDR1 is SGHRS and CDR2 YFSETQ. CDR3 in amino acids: CASSRGLAGGPRQETQYF. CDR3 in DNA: TGCGCCAGCAGCCGTGGACTAGCGGGGGGGCCGAGGCAAGAGACCCAGTACTTC.

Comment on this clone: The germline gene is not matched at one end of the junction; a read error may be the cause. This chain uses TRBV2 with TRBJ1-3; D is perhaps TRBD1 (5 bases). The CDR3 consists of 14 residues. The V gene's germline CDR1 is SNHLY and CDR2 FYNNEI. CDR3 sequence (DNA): TGTGCCAGCAGTCTTAGTTTGAGGGGAAGCACCATATATTTT. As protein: CASSLSLRGSTIYF.

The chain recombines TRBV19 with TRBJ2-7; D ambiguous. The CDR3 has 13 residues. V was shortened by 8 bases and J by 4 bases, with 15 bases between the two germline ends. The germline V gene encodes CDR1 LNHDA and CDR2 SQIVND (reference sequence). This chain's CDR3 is CASGYGVGYEQYF. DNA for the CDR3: TGTGCCAGTGGCTACGGAGTAGGGTACGAGCAGTACTTC.

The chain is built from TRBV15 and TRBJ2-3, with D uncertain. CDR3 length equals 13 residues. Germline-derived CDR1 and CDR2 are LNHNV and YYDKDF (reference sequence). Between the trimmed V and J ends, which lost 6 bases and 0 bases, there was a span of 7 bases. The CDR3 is CATRGPSTDTQYF. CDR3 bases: TGTGCCACCAGAGGTCCTAGCACAGATACGCAGTATTTT.